The 27 T cell receptor beta chains below all came from one sample that was sequenced in a study of identical twins. Each CDR3 protein is one row after TCRdb ran MiXCR on the 5' RACE reads. The sample gives 300,000 to 350,000 distinct CDR3 sequences, 9% to 15% of which show up once; approximately 7.5% is in the top ten. This sample was shared with a second study, whose subject was yellow fever vaccine responses in identical twins.

The specimen was CD8+ T cells sorted from blood. The receptors stem from a woman under 30 in good health.

This clonotype came up a few times. The CDR3 nucleotides read TGTGCCAGCAGCGGAGTACTCCGGGAAGGGGAGACCCAGTACTTC. Its translation: CASSGVLREGETQYF. V gene TRBV9 combines with J gene TRBJ2-5, with D possibly matching TRBD2 (5 bases). The CDR3 runs to 15 residues. V lost 3 bases to trimming and J lost 5 bases, with 17 bases between them. Germline V gives CDR1 SGDLS, CDR2 YYNGEE.

There are many counts of this clonotype. The V call is TRBV4-1, the J call TRBJ2-3; 9 bases are a match to TRBD2. The CDR3 extends over 15 amino acids. CDR1 and CDR2 (germline): MGHRA, YSYEKL. V lost 4 bases, J lost 2 bases, and 4 bases stayed unmatched. The CDR3 DNA follows: TGCGCCAGCAGCCGTAGCGGGGGAGCCACAGATACGCAGTATTTT. Translation: CASSRSGGATDTQYF.

The CDR3 coding sequence is TGTGCCAGCGGTAATGGACTAGCGGTCTACAATGAGCAGTTCTTC. It is translated as CASGNGLAVYNEQFF. The chain is built from TRBV6-1 and TRBJ2-1, with 10 bases fitting TRBD2. This CDR3 spans 15 amino acids. Germline CDR1 and CDR2: MNHNS and SASEGT. Trimming at V came to 8 bases and at J to 3 bases, leaving 7 bases not matched to a gene.

V and J are TRBV6-2 or TRBV6-3 and TRBJ2-3; TRBD2 matches at 9 bases. Germline V lookup: CDR1 MNHEY, CDR2 SVGEGT. This CDR3 has 16 amino acids. The V segment lost 8 bases and the J segment 6 bases; nucleotides outside the gene matches: 15. CDR3 in DNA: TGTGCCAGCGGTGCGGGCGGGGGGGCCCGACGGGATACGCAGTATTTT. It yields the protein CASGAGGGARRDTQYF.

This clonotype was counted between two and nine times. The CDR3 protein is CASSLGSGSSYEQYF. DNA for the CDR3: TGTGCCAGCAGTTTAGGTAGCGGGAGCTCCTACGAGCAGTACTTC. J is TRBJ2-7 and V is TRBV27, with 9 bases identical to TRBD2. The CDR3 covers 15 residues. The germline V gene has CDR1 MNHEY and CDR2 SMNVEV (reference sequence). The V segment lost 2 bases and the J segment 0 bases; nucleotides outside the gene matches: 2.

This clonotype was seen ten or more times. The chain joins TRBV25-1 to TRBJ1-6; no clear D gene. This CDR3 has 14 residues. With 2 bases removed from V and 8 bases from J, the gap between germline ends came to 10 bases. Germline CDR1 and CDR2: MGHDK and SYGVNS. CDR3 sequence: CASSEGDSDSPLHF. Written as DNA, the CDR3 is TGTGCCAGCAGTGAAGGGGATTCTGATTCACCCCTCCACTTT.

The rearrangement uses TRBV21-1 and TRBJ2-5; the table's D call, TRBD1, was not checked against the DNA. TRBV21-1 is a recognized pseudogene. The CDR3 covers 15 residues. The CDR3 loop is CASSKVLRVRETQYF. In DNA form, the CDR3 reads TGTGCCAGCAGCAAAGTTCTCCGGGTGCGAGAGACCCAGTACTTC.

This clonotype showed up many times. This rearrangement joins TRBV27 to TRBJ2-7; maybe TRBD2 (6 bases). Trimming pared 4 bases from V and 0 bases from J, leaving 13 bases between. CDR3 length equals 15 residues. Germline V gives CDR1 MNHEY, CDR2 SMNVEV (reference sequence). The CDR3 is CASSSRGLPSYEQYV. The DNA for the CDR3 is TGTGCCAGCAGTTCGCGAGGACTACCCTCCTACGAGCAGTACGTC.

The chain has TRBV15 and TRBJ2-1; D remains ambiguous. The germline V and J ends were trimmed by 0 bases and 3 bases, with 12 bases remaining between them. CDR3 length: 16 residues. From germline, CDR1 is LNHNV and CDR2 YYDKDF (reference sequence). CDR3 residues: CATSRDSGGYYNEQFF. The CDR3 DNA reads TGTGCCACCAGCAGAGATTCGGGCGGTTACTACAATGAGCAGTTCTTC.

This clonotype appeared a few times. The chain has TRBV10-3 and TRBJ2-3; D perhaps matches TRBD1 (5 bases). V was cut by 10 bases and J by 0 bases, with 11 bases left in between. CDR3 length equals 13 residues. CDR1 ENHRY and CDR2 SYGVKD come from the germline V gene. CDR3 region: CASGRDSTDTQYF. CDR3 bases: TGTGCCAGCGGCAGGGATAGCACAGATACGCAGTATTTT.

This clonotype showed up just a few times. This sequence joins TRBV10-3 and TRBJ2-3, with D tentatively TRBD1 (6 bases). With 3 bases removed from V and 2 bases from J, the gap between germline ends came to 12 bases. This CDR3 has 15 residues. Germline values: CDR1 ENHRY, CDR2 SYGVKD. The CDR3 is CAISDPQGTTDTQYF. The DNA of the CDR3 is TGTGCCATCAGTGACCCACAGGGCACCACAGATACGCAGTATTTT.

At least ten counts were recorded for this clonotype. This chain uses TRBV27 with TRBJ2-1, with D hard to call. From germline, CDR1 is MNHEY and CDR2 SMNVEV (reference sequence). The CDR3 runs 11 residues. V was cut by 5 bases and J by 4 bases, with 3 bases left in between. CDR3 amino acids: CASSKYNEQFF. The CDR3 DNA is TGTGCCAGCAGTAAGTACAATGAGCAGTTCTTC.

The V call is TRBV27, the J call TRBJ1-1; D uncertain. This CDR3 spans 13 amino acids. CDR1 is MNHEY, CDR2 SMNVEV, per germline (reference sequence). Trimming took off 4 bases at V and 1 base at J, with 7 bases between the two ends. CDR3 residues: CASSSPWNTEAFF. The CDR3 DNA reads as TGTGCCAGCAGTTCACCTTGGAACACTGAAGCTTTCTTT.

This clonotype was counted between two and nine times. The chain has TRBV3-1 and TRBJ2-7; unclear D gene. Germline CDR1 is LGHDT and CDR2 is YNNKEL (reference sequence). V lost 1 base, J lost 3 bases, and 10 bases lay in between. The CDR3 is made up of 14 amino acids. CDR3 sequence: CASSQGPGGYEQYV. In nucleotides, the CDR3 is TGTGCCAGCAGCCAAGGCCCCGGCGGCTACGAGCAGTACGTC.

This clonotype occurred a few times. CDR3 nucleotide sequence: TGCGCCAGCAGCGGCCGGGACAGGGGATTCAATGAGCAGTTCTTC. This codes for CASSGRDRGFNEQFF. The rearrangement joins TRBV5-1 to TRBJ2-1; TRBD1 matches at 10 bases. The germline V gene has CDR1 SGHRS and CDR2 YFSETQ. The CDR3 consists of 15 residues. V shed 4 bases and J 6 bases; nucleotides not matched to a gene: 7.

This clonotype was seen a single time. V usage is TRBV7-9 and J usage is TRBJ1-2; 7 positions match TRBD1. The CDR3 length is 16 residues. J was trimmed by 4 bases and V by 5 bases; bases with no gene match: 13. Germline V gene data show CDR1 as SEHNR and CDR2 as FQNEAQ (reference sequence). Written as DNA, the CDR3 is TGTGCCAGCAGCCCCCTAGGGACAGCTACAATCTATGGCTACACCTTC. Amino acids: CASSPLGTATIYGYTF. The full variable domain, rest sourced from reference TRBV7-9 and TRBJ1-2, is DTGVSQNPRHKITKRGQNVTFRCDPISEHNRLYWYRQTLGQGPEFLTYFQNEAQLEKSRLLSDRFSAERPKGSFSTLEIQRTEQGDSAMYLCASSPLGTATIYGYTFGSGTRLTVV.

The gene calls are TRBV3-1 and TRBJ2-7; 8 nucleotides align to TRBD1. CDR3 length: 16 residues. Per germline, CDR1 LGHDT and CDR2 YNNKEL (reference sequence). J was trimmed by 0 bases and V by 3 bases; bases with no gene match: 7. CDR3 bases: TGTGCCAGCAGCCAGAACAGGGGGTTCAGCTCCTACGAGCAGTACTTC. This gives the protein CASSQNRGFSSYEQYF.

The gene calls are TRBV28 and TRBJ2-3, with D possibly matching TRBD1 (6 bases). Looked up from germline, CDR1 is MDHEN and CDR2 is SYDVKM. V was clipped by 3 bases and J by 4 bases, with 8 bases between them. The CDR3 contains 13 residues. The CDR3 nucleotides read TGTGCCAGCAGTTTCGGACAGTCAGATACGCAGTATTTT. Amino acids: CASSFGQSDTQYF.

The V call is TRBV7-8, the J call TRBJ1-6; tentative D call: TRBD1 (6 bases). Germline CDR1 is SGHVS and CDR2 is FQNEAQ. With 2 bases removed from V and 8 bases from J, the gap between germline ends came to 16 bases. The CDR3 totals 16 residues. The CDR3: CASSLKERQVHSPLHF. The CDR3 DNA is TGTGCCAGCAGCTTAAAGGAGAGACAGGTCCATTCACCCCTCCACTTT.

This chain links TRBV27 with TRBJ1-5; D not certain. This CDR3 has 14 amino acids. V lost 2 bases and J lost 6, with 11 bases in between. Germline values: CDR1 MNHEY, CDR2 SMNVEV (reference sequence). The CDR3 region has the DNA TGTGCCAGCAGTTTAGTAAGGGCGGCTCAGCCCCAGCATTTT. Translating it yields CASSLVRAAQPQHF.

This clonotype has a handful of counts. The CDR3 loop reads CASSLGASATYEQYF. DNA for the CDR3: TGTGCCAGCAGCTTAGGCGCTAGCGCGACTTACGAGCAGTACTTC. This chain links TRBV11-2 with TRBJ2-7; D perhaps matches TRBD2 (6 bases). The germline V and J ends were trimmed by 1 base and 4 bases, with 14 bases remaining between them. Germline values: CDR1 SGHAT, CDR2 FQNNGV. CDR3 length: 15 amino acids.

In its sample, this clonotype was seen many times. The chain uses TRBV7-9 and TRBJ2-1; no clear D gene. The germline gives CDR1 SEHNR, CDR2 FQNEAQ (reference sequence). V lost 6 bases and J 4 bases, leaving 10 bases between the germline ends. The CDR3 covers 13 residues. As DNA, the CDR3 is TGTGCCAGCAGTCCTACTACGTACAATGAGCAGTTCTTC. It translates to CASSPTTYNEQFF.

This clonotype was counted a few times. The chain recombines TRBV28 with TRBJ2-1; 9 bases fit TRBD2. This CDR3 has 14 amino acids. Germline V lookup: CDR1 MDHEN, CDR2 SYDVKM. V shed 6 bases, J shed 12 bases, and the junction held 12 bases outside the gene matches. DNA for the CDR3: TGTGCCAGCAGCAGCGGGGGGCGGGACGATGGGCAGTTCTTC. This sequence encodes CASSSGGRDDGQFF.

The V call is TRBV5-1, the J call TRBJ1-1; 10 bases are a match to TRBD1. CDR1 SGHRS and CDR2 YFSETQ come from the germline V gene. The trim removed 4 bases at V and 1 base at J, leaving 4 bases unmatched. The CDR3 totals 15 residues. This CDR3 is CASSNGQGGNTEAFF. In nucleotides, the CDR3 is TGCGCCAGCAGCAACGGACAGGGGGGGAACACTGAAGCTTTCTTT. The full variable domain, rest sourced from reference TRBV5-1 and TRBJ1-1, is KAGVTQTPRYLIKTRGQQVTLSCSPISGHRSVSWYQQTPGQGLQFLFEYFSETQRNKGNFPGRFSGRQFSNSRSEMNVSTLELGDSALYLCASSNGQGGNTEAFFGQGTRLTVV.

The V call is TRBV5-6, the J call TRBJ2-1; unclear D gene. CDR1 SGHDT and CDR2 YYEEEE come from the germline V gene. V was clipped by 2 bases and J by 5 bases, with 5 bases between them. The CDR3 is made up of 12 amino acids. The CDR3 DNA reads as TGTGCCAGCAGCTTCATCAACAATGAGCAGTTCTTC. Its protein product is CASSFINNEQFF.

V and J are TRBV7-6 and TRBJ2-2; tentative D call: TRBD2 (5 bases). Between the trimmed V and J ends, which lost 2 bases and 5 bases, there was a span of 12 bases. The CDR3 is made up of 15 amino acids. Germline values: CDR1 SGHVS, CDR2 FNYEAQ. CDR3 amino acids: CASSLTREGTGELFF. Written as DNA, the CDR3 is TGTGCCAGCAGCTTAACCCGGGAAGGGACCGGGGAGCTGTTTTTT.

There are a few counts of this clonotype. This chain links TRBV12-3 or TRBV12-4 with TRBJ1-2, with D tentatively TRBD1 (5 bases). There are 12 residues in the CDR3. Trimming pared 6 bases from V and 4 bases from J, leaving 9 bases between. The DNA for the CDR3 is TGTGCCAGCAGGCAAGACAGCTATGGCTACACCTTC. The encoded protein is CASRQDSYGYTF.